This record concerns one TCR beta chain sequence. Its antigen is currently unknown. This sample was included in a study of untreated major depressive disorder. Notes on the study in general: TRBV05-01 (Vbeta 5.1) usage was higher in CD4+ T cells of depressed patients than controls. TRBV25-01 and TRBV02-01 usage differences were not statistically significant. Private clones made up every subject's top five TRBV05-01 clones.

Enrichment usually gave approximately 95% pure CD4+ T cells. This CDR3 spans 13 amino acids. CDR1 and CDR2 from the germline V gene are LGHNA and YNFKEQ. V shed 1 base and J shed 9 bases, with 10 bases lying between them. Sequencing used immunoSEQ multiplex PCR; TCRdb keeps in-frame clones, though not all of them. The table lists about 25,000 clones, around 93% of them singletons. This chain connects TRBV4-2 to TRBJ2-1; tentatively, D is TRBD2 (6 bases). The TCR was taken from a woman under 40 with major depressive disorder. Sequences were obtained from CD4+ T cells from PBMCs. The CDR3 sequence is CASSQVLEGEQFF. The CDR3 DNA reads as TGTGCCAGCAGCCAAGTGTTGGAGGGTGAGCAGTTCTTC.